There are a few counts of the clone carrying this TCR beta chain. What it binds is not known. Amplification of TCR alpha and beta CDR3 regions from RNA used iRepertoire nested multiplex PCR. TCRdb called the multiplex PCR reads again in MiXCR, with one record for every CDR3 protein. The sample includes about 400,000 distinct CDR3 sequences, around 38% of them seen just once. This entry is derived from a study of glioma-infiltrating T cells. Study results and limitations: Patients with low tissue-blood divergence carried a signature set of shared blood CDR3 motifs.

This CDR3 is built from 12 residues. The germline CDR1 and CDR2 sequences are DFQATT and SNEGSKA (reference sequence). The sequencing input was glioma tissue, nonneoplastic brain tissue, or PBMCs (not recorded which). V usage is TRBV20-1 and J usage is TRBJ2-1; D uncertain. The TCR was taken from a human donor with low-grade glioma or glioblastoma, undergoing nonglioma brain surgery, or in good health (not recorded which). The CDR3 DNA reads as TGCAGGGCACAGAGCTCCTACAATGAGCAGTTCTTC. Translating gives CRAQSSYNEQFF.